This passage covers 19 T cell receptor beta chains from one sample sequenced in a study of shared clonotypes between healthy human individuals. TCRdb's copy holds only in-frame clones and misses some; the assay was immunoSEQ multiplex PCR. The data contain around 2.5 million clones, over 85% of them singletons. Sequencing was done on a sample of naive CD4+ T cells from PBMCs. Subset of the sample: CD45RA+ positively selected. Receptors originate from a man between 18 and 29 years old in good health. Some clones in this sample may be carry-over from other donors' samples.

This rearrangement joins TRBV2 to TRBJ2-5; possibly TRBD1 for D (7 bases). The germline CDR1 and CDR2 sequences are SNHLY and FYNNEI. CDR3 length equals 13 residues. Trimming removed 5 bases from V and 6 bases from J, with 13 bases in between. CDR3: CASSIQGGKTQYF. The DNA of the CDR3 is TGTGCCAGCAGTATCCAGGGGGGAAAGACCCAGTACTTC.

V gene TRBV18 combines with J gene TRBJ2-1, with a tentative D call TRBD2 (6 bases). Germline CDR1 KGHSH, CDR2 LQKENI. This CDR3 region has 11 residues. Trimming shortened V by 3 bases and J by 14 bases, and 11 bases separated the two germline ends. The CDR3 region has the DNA TGTGCCAGCTCACCCACAGGCGGGAAGTTCTTC. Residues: CASSPTGGKFF.

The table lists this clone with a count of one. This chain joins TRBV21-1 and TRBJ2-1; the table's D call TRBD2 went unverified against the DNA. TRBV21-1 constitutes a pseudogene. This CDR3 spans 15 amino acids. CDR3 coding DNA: TGTGCCAGCAGCCGGTGGGCTAGCAGCGACAATGAGCAGTTCTTC. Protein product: CASSRWASSDNEQFF.

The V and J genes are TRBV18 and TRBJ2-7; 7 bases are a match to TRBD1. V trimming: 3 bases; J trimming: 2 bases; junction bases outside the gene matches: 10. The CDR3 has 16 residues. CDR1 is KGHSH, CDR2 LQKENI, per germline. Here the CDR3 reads CASSPVSGTEAYEQYF. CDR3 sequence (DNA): TGTGCCAGCTCACCGGTTTCCGGGACAGAAGCCTACGAGCAGTACTTC.

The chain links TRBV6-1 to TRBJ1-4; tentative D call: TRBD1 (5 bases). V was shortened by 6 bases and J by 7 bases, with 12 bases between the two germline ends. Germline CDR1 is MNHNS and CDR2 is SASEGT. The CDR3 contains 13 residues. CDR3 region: CASRAGLSEKLFF. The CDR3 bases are TGTGCCAGCAGGGCAGGGCTAAGTGAAAAACTGTTTTTT.

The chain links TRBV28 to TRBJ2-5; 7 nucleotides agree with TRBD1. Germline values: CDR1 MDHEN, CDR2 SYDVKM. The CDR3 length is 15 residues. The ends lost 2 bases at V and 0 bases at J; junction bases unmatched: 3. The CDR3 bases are TGTGCCAGCAGTTTAATCGACAGGGACCAAGAGACCCAGTACTTC. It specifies CASSLIDRDQETQYF. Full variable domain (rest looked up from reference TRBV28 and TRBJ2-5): DVKVTQSSRYLVKRTGEKVFLECVQDMDHENMFWYRQDPGLGLRLIYFSYDVKMKEKGDIPEGYSVSREKKERFSLILESASTNQTSMYLCASSLIDRDQETQYFGPGTRLLVL.

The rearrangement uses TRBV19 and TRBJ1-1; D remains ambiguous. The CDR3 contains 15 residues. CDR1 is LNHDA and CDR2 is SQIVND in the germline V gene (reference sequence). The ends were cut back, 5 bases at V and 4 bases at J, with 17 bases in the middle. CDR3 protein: CASSRTPTVRTEAFF. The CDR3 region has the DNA TGTGCCAGTAGTCGGACGCCAACAGTTCGCACTGAAGCTTTCTTT.

The CDR3 reads CASAITNTEAFF. The CDR3 bases are TGTGCTAGTGCCATCACCAACACTGAAGCTTTCTTT. The chain couples TRBV12-5 to TRBJ1-1; no reliable D call. V lost 7 bases and J lost 2, with 8 bases in between. Germline CDR1 and CDR2: LGHNT and FRNRAP. The CDR3 has 12 amino acids.

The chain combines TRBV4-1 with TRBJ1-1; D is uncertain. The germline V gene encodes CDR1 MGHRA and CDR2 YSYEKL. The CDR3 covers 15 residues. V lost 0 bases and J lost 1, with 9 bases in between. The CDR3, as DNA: TGCGCCAGCAGCCAAGATCGGTGGGGGAACACTGAAGCTTTCTTT. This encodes CASSQDRWGNTEAFF.

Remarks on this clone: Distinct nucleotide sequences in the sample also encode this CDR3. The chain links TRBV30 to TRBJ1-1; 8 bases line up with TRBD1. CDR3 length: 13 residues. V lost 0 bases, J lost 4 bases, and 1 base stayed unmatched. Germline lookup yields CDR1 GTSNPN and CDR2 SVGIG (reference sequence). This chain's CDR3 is CAWSVDRGTEAFF. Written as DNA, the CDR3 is TGTGCCTGGAGTGTCGACAGGGGCACTGAAGCTTTCTTT.

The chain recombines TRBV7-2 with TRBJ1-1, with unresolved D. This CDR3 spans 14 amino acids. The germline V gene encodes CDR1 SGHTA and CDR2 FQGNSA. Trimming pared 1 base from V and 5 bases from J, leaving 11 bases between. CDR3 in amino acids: CASSLVPGRTEAFF. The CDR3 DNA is TGTGCCAGCAGCTTAGTTCCCGGGCGGACTGAAGCTTTCTTT.

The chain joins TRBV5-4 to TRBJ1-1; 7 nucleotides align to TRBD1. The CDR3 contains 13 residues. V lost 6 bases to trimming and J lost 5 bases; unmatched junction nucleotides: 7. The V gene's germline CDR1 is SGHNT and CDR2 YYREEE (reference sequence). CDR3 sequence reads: CASTRAGGTEAFF. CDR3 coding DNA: TGTGCCAGCACCAGGGCAGGGGGGACTGAAGCTTTCTTT.

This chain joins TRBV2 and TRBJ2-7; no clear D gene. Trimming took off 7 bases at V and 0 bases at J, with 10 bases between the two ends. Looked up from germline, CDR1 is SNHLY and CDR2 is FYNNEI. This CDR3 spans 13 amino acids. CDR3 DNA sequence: TGTGCCAGCAACAAGCGAGGCTCCTACGAGCAGTACTTC. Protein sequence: CASNKRGSYEQYF. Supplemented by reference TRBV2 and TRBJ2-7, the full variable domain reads EPEVTQTPSHQVTQMGQEVILRCVPISNHLYFYWYRQILGQKVEFLVSFYNNEISEKSEIFDDQFSVERPDGSNFTLKIRSTKLEDSAMYFCASNKRGSYEQYFGPGTRLTVT.

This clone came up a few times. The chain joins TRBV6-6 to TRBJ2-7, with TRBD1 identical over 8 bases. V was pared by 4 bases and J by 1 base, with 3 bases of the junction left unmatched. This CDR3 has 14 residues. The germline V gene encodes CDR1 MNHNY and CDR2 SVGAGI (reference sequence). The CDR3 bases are TGTGCCAGCAGTTGGGACAGGCAGTCCTACGAGCAGTACTTC. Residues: CASSWDRQSYEQYF.

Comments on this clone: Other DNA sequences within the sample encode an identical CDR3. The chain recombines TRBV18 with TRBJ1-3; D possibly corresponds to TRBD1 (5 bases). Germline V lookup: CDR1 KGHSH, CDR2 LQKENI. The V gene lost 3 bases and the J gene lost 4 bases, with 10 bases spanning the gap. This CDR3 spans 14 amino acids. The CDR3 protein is CASSPGTVGNTIYF. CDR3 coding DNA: TGTGCCAGCTCACCCGGGACGGTCGGAAACACCATATATTTT. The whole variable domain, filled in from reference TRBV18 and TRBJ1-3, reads NAGVMQNPRHLVRRRGQEARLRCSPMKGHSHVYWYRQLPEEGLKFMVYLQKENIIDESGMPKERFSAEFPKEGPSILRIQQVVRGDSAAYFCASSPGTVGNTIYFGEGSWLTVV.

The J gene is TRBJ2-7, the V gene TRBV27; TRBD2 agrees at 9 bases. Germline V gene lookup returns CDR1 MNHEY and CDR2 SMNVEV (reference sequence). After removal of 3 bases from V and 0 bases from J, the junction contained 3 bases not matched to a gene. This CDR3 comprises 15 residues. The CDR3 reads CASSLGGRDSYEQYF. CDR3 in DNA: TGTGCCAGCAGTTTGGGCGGGAGGGACTCCTACGAGCAGTACTTC.

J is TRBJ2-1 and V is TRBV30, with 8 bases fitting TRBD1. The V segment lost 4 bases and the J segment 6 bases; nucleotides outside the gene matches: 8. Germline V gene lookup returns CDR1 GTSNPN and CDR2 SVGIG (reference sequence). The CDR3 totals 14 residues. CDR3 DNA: TGTGCCTGGACACAGGGGGTTAGTGGCAATGAGCAGTTCTTC. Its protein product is CAWTQGVSGNEQFF.

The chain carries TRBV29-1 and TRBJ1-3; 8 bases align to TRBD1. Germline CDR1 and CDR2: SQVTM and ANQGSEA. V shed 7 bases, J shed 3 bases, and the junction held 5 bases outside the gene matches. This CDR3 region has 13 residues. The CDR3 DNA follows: TGCAGCGCACAGGGGGGGATTGGAAACACCATATATTTT. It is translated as CSAQGGIGNTIYF.

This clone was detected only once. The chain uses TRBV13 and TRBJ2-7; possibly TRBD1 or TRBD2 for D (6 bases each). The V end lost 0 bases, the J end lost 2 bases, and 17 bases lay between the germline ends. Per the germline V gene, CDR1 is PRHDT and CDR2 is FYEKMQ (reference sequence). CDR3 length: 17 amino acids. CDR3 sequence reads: CASSLGPTGRPTYEQYF. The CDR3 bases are TGTGCCAGCAGCTTAGGACCCACAGGGAGGCCTACCTACGAGCAGTACTTC.